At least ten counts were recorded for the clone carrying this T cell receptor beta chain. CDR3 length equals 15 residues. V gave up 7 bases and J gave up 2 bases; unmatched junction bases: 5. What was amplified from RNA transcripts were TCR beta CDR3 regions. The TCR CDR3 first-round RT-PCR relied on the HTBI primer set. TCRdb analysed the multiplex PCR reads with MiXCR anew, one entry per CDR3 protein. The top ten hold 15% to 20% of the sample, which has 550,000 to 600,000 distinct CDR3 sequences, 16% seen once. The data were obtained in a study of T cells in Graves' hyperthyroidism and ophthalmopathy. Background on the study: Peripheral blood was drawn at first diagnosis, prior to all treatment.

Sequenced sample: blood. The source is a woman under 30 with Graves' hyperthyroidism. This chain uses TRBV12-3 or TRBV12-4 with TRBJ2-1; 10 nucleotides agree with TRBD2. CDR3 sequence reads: CASKGSGRAYNEQFF. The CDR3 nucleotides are TGTGCCAGCAAGGGGAGCGGGAGGGCCTACAATGAGCAGTTCTTC.